These 19 T cell receptor beta chains were sequenced from one sample in a study of blood T cell repertoires in COVID-19. Assay used: immunoSEQ multiplex PCR; TCRdb lists only in-frame clones, some missing. The repertoire holds approximately 390,000 clones, with 88% as singletons. The sample consisted of PBMCs or T cells enriched from blood (not recorded which). These receptors were taken from a woman between 40 and 50 years old with acute COVID-19.

This clone appeared a single time. Here the CDR3 DNA reads TGTGCCAGCAGTGACTCGAACCCGACAGGGGGCGAGGCCAAAAACATTCAGTACTTC. This translates into CASSDSNPTGGEAKNIQYF. The V and J genes are TRBV6-4 and TRBJ2-4; 10 bases agree with TRBD1. The CDR3 spans 19 residues. Germline-derived CDR1 and CDR2 are MRHNA and SNTAGT. The V gene end was trimmed by 0 bases and the J gene end by 1 base; junction bases not matched to a gene: 9.

V is TRBV30 and J is TRBJ1-1; a possible D gene is TRBD1 (5 bases). The V gene's germline CDR1 is GTSNPN and CDR2 SVGIG (reference sequence). With 8 bases removed from V and 0 bases from J, the gap between germline ends came to 19 bases. This CDR3 spans 15 amino acids. CDR3 nucleotides: TGTGCCGGTAGACAGAGTGTATCCATGAACACTGAAGCTTTCTTT. This translates into CAGRQSVSMNTEAFF.

This clone appeared once. The rearrangement uses TRBV6-5 and TRBJ2-1; 14 nucleotides agree with TRBD2. Unmatched junction bases numbered 4, after V lost 6 bases and J lost 6 bases. The germline V gene encodes CDR1 MNHEY and CDR2 SVGAGI. The CDR3 is made up of 15 amino acids. The CDR3 DNA follows: TGTGCCAGCAGCTTCGGGACTAGCGGGGGCAATGAGCAGTTCTTC. Amino acid sequence: CASSFGTSGGNEQFF.

This chain connects TRBV19 to TRBJ1-5; D gene uncertain. V lost 6 bases and J 9 bases, leaving 27 bases between the germline ends. CDR1 is LNHDA and CDR2 is SQIVND in the germline V gene (reference sequence). The CDR3 runs 17 residues. CDR3 in amino acids: CASRNFNDQGGRTPQHF. CDR3 sequence (DNA): TGTGCCAGTAGAAACTTTAACGACCAAGGAGGTCGCACGCCCCAGCATTTT.

This rearrangement joins TRBV13 to TRBJ2-7; 9 positions agree with TRBD1. The CDR3 is made up of 14 amino acids. Losses at the gene ends were 6 bases for V and 4 bases for J; bases not matched to a gene: 7. The germline V gene encodes CDR1 PRHDT and CDR2 FYEKMQ (reference sequence). CDR3 sequence reads: CASRRRDREYEQYF. The DNA for the CDR3 is TGTGCCAGCAGGCGCCGGGACAGGGAGTACGAGCAGTACTTC.

The CDR3 spells CASSFTNPSYEQYF. DNA for the CDR3: TGTGCCAGCAGCTTCACTAATCCCTCCTACGAGCAGTACTTC. The chain joins TRBV7-9 to TRBJ2-7; D gene uncertain. The CDR3 is 14 residues long. Looked up from germline, CDR1 is SEHNR and CDR2 is FQNEAQ (reference sequence). The V gene lost 3 bases and the J gene lost 0 bases, with 9 bases spanning the gap.

The chain employs TRBV2 and TRBJ1-2; TRBD1 might be the D (5 bases). This CDR3 contains 12 residues. V was clipped by 8 bases and J by 8 bases, with 15 bases between them. Per the germline V gene, CDR1 is SNHLY and CDR2 is FYNNEI. DNA of the CDR3: TGTGCCAGCGGGACGTCGGGGGACGGCTACACCTTC. It yields the protein CASGTSGDGYTF.

The J gene is TRBJ2-3, the V gene TRBV11-2, with 13 bases lining up with TRBD2. CDR3 length: 17 amino acids. The trim removed 1 base at V and 2 bases at J, leaving 3 bases unmatched. The germline CDR1 and CDR2 sequences are SGHAT and FQNNGV. The CDR3: CASSLVGLAGDTDTQYF. The CDR3, as DNA: TGTGCCAGCAGCTTAGTAGGACTAGCGGGGGACACAGATACGCAGTATTTT. The variable domain in full, completed from reference TRBV11-2 and TRBJ2-3, reads EAGVAQSPRYKIIEKRQSVAFWCNPISGHATLYWYQQILGQGPKLLIQFQNNGVVDDSQLPKDRFSAERLKGVDSTLKIQPAKLEDSAVYLCASSLVGLAGDTDTQYFGPGTRLTVL.

This chain uses TRBV18 with TRBJ1-2; D unresolved. Germline V gene lookup returns CDR1 KGHSH and CDR2 LQKENI. The CDR3 covers 15 residues. V lost 3 bases and J 0 bases, leaving 11 bases between the germline ends. The CDR3 region is CASSPYTISNYGYTF. The CDR3 coding sequence is TGTGCCAGCTCACCTTATACAATATCTAACTATGGCTACACCTTC.

The table lists this clone with a count of one. The V and J genes are TRBV25-1 and TRBJ1-6; tentative D call: TRBD1 (6 bases). Germline V CDR1 and CDR2: MGHDK, SYGVNS. V dropped 1 base and J dropped 10 bases, with 20 bases sitting between them. The CDR3 has 17 residues. CDR3 in amino acids: CASSEWVGGSHRSPLHF. CDR3 nucleotide sequence: TGTGCCAGCAGTGAATGGGTAGGGGGTTCTCACAGGTCACCCCTCCACTTT.

The V call is TRBV5-1, the J call TRBJ2-1, with a weak D call TRBD2 (6 bases). CDR3 length equals 16 residues. Trimming took off 0 bases at V and 1 base at J, with 11 bases between the two ends. Germline-derived CDR1 and CDR2 are SGHRS and YFSETQ. The CDR3 DNA is TGCGCCAGCAGCTTGGGAGGCGGGGAATCCTACAATGAGCAGTTCTTC. Translation: CASSLGGGESYNEQFF.

CDR3 protein: CASQEGSNQPQHF. In DNA form, the CDR3 reads TGTGCCAGCCAGGAGGGGAGCAATCAGCCCCAGCATTTT. This chain uses TRBV6-5 with TRBJ1-5; a possible D gene is TRBD1 (5 bases). Between the trimmed V and J ends, which lost 8 bases and 1 base, there was a span of 9 bases. Germline V gives CDR1 MNHEY, CDR2 SVGAGI. This CDR3 contains 13 residues.

This chain connects TRBV2 to TRBJ1-1; 9 bases fit TRBD1. Germline values: CDR1 SNHLY, CDR2 FYNNEI. The CDR3 sequence is 16 residues long. With V trimmed by 7 bases and J by 7 bases, 16 bases remained unmatched. DNA of the CDR3: TGTGCCAGCAATTTGGGTGGGACAGGGAGAGGGGTTGAAGCTTTCTTT. Amino acid sequence: CASNLGGTGRGVEAFF.

J is TRBJ2-4 and V is TRBV5-1, with D unclear. The V end lost 7 bases, the J end lost 1 base, and 18 bases lay between the germline ends. Germline V gene sequence: CDR1 SGHRS, CDR2 YFSETQ. This CDR3 spans 16 amino acids. The CDR3 protein is CASSQTPYLAKNIQYF. CDR3 in DNA: TGCGCCAGCTCTCAAACCCCCTACTTGGCCAAAAACATTCAGTACTTC.

This chain joins TRBV6-5 and TRBJ2-7, with D possibly matching TRBD2 (5 bases). The CDR3 contains 14 residues. V was shortened by 6 bases and J by 2 bases, with 14 bases between the two germline ends. The V gene's germline CDR1 is MNHEY and CDR2 SVGAGI. The CDR3 here is CASREAEDPYEQYF. DNA of the CDR3: TGTGCCAGCAGAGAGGCGGAGGACCCCTACGAGCAGTACTTC.

This clone was found a few times. The chain has TRBV2 and TRBJ2-6, with 8 positions matching TRBD1. V gave up 7 bases and J gave up 0 bases; unmatched junction bases: 11. Per germline, CDR1 SNHLY and CDR2 FYNNEI. There are 18 residues in the CDR3. Here the CDR3 reads CASMTGQGRISGANVLTF. CDR3 DNA sequence: TGTGCCAGCATGACCGGACAGGGACGAATCTCTGGGGCCAACGTCCTGACTTTC.

This clone has a handful of counts. CDR3: CASSLVPAEAFF. DNA of the CDR3: TGTGCCAGCAGCTTAGTTCCAGCGGAAGCTTTCTTT. The chain uses TRBV11-2 and TRBJ1-1; D is undetermined. Trimming pared 1 base from V and 8 bases from J, leaving 8 bases between. CDR1 SGHAT and CDR2 FQNNGV come from the germline V gene. CDR3 length: 12 residues.

The chain has TRBV7-2 and TRBJ2-1, with 12 nucleotides matching TRBD2. The CDR3 contains 15 residues. Germline V gives CDR1 SGHTA, CDR2 FQGNSA. V gave up 2 bases and J gave up 7 bases; unmatched junction bases: 3. CDR3 bases: TGTGCCAGCAGCTTACTAGCGGGGGGGCCTAATGAGCAGTTCTTC. Translation gives CASSLLAGGPNEQFF.

The V call is TRBV7-9, the J call TRBJ2-2, with D possibly TRBD2 on 7 matching bases. With 2 bases removed from V and 3 bases from J, the gap between germline ends came to 13 bases. CDR3 length equals 16 residues. CDR1 and CDR2 (germline): SEHNR, FQNEAQ (reference sequence). The CDR3 protein is CASSLRGLADTGELFF. The CDR3 coding sequence is TGTGCCAGCAGCTTACGGGGGCTAGCGGACACCGGGGAGCTGTTTTTT.